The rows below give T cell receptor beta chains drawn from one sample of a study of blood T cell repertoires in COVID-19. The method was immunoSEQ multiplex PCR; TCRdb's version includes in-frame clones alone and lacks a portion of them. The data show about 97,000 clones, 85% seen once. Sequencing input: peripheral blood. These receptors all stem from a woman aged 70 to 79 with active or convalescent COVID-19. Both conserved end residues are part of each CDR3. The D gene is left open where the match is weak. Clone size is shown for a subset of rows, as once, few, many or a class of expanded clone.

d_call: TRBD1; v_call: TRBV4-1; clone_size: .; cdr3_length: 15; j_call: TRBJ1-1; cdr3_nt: TGCGCCAGCAGCCAAGGGACAGGGGAAAACACTGAAGCTTTCTTT; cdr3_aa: CASSQGTGENTEAFF
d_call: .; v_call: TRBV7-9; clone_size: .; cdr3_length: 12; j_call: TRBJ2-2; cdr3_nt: TGTGCCAGCAGCTTAGTTCACGGGGAGCTGTTTTTT; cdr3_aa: CASSLVHGELFF
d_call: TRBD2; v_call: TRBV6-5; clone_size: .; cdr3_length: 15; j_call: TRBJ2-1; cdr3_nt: TGTGCCAGCAGTTATGGGGGACTAGCGGGTGATGAGCAGTTCTTC; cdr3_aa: CASSYGGLAGDEQFF
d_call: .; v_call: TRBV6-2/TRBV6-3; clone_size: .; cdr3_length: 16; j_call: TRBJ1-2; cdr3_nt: TGTGCCAGCAGTTACACCCAGGGTCTTCGGACCTATGGCTACACCTTC; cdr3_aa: CASSYTQGLRTYGYTF
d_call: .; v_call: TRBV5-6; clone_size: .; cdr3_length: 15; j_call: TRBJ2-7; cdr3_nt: TGTGCCAGCAGCTTGTACGGTGGGAGAACCTACGAGCAGTACTTC; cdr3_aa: CASSLYGGRTYEQYF
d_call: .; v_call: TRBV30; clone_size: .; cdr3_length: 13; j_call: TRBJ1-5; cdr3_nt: TGTGCCTGGAATTTCGGTCGGGGGCAGCCCCAGCATTTT; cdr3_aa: CAWNFGRGQPQHF
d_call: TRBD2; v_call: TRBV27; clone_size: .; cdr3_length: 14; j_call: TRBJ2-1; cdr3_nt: TGTGCCAGCCGTGGAGCGGGAGGGTTCTATGAGCAGTTCTTC; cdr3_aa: CASRGAGGFYEQFF
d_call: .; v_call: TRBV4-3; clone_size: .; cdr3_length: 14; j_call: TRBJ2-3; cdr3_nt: TGCGCCAGCAGCCAAGACACAGGGACAGATACGCAGTATTTT; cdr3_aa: CASSQDTGTDTQYF
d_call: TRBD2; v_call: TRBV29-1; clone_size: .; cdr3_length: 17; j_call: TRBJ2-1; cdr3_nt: TGCAGCGGAAGGAGGGGGATGGGACTAGCATTCTACAATGAGCAGTTCTTC; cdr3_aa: CSGRRGMGLAFYNEQFF
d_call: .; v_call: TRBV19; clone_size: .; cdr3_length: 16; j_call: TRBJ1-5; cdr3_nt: TGTGCCAGTAGTATCGCGGGGGGGCGATTGGACCAGCCCCAGCATTTT; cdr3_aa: CASSIAGGRLDQPQHF
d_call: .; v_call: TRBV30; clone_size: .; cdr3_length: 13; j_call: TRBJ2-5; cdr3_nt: TGTGCCTGGAGTGAATCCCCAAGAGCGTCCCAGTACTTC; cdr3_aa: CAWSESPRASQYF
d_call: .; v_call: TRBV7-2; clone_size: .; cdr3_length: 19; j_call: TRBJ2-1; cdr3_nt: TGTGCCAGCATCAAAATAGGGGGTCAGGGCCTGGGGCTATACAATGAGCAGTTCTTC; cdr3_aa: CASIKIGGQGLGLYNEQFF
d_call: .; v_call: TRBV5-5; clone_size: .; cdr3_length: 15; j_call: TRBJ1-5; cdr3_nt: TGTGCCAGCAGCTTGCAAGAGGTTTGGAATCAGCCCCAGCATTTT; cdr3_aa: CASSLQEVWNQPQHF
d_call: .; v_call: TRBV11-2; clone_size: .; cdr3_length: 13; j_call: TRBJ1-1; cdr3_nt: TGTGCCAGCAGCTTAACAGGGACCACTGAAGCTTTCTTT; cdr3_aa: CASSLTGTTEAFF
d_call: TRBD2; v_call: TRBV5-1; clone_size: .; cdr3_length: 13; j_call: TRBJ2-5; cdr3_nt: TGCGCCAGCAGCCCTAGCGGGGGAGAGACCCAGTACTTC; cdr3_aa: CASSPSGGETQYF
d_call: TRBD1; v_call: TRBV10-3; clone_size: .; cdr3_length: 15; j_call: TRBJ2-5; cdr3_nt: TGTGCCATCAGGCAAGGGGGCGCCTTGAAAGAGACCCAGTACTTC; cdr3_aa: CAIRQGGALKETQYF
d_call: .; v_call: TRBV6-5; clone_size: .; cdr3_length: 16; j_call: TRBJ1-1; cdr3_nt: TGTGCCAGCAGTTATGGTGGAGACAGGCGGGCCACTGAAGCTTTCTTT; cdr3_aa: CASSYGGDRRATEAFF
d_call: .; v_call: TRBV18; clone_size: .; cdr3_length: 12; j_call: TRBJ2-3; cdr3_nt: TGTGCCAGCTCACCAGCGGCAGATACGCAGTATTTT; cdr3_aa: CASSPAADTQYF
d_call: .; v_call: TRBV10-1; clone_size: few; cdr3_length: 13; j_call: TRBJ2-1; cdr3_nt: TGCGCCAGCAGTGAGTCTCTAGTATCTGAGCAGTTCTTC; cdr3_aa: CASSESLVSEQFF
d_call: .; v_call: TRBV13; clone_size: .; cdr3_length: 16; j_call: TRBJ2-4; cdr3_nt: TGTGCCAGCAGCTTAGACAGGAATCTAGCCAAAAACATTCAGTACTTC; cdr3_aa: CASSLDRNLAKNIQYF
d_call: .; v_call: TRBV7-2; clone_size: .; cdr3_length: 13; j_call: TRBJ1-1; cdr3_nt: TGTGCCAGCAGCCCACGACAGTTCACTGAAGCTTTCTTT; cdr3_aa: CASSPRQFTEAFF
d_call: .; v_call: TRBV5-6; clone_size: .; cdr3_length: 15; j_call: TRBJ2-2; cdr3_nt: TGTGCCAGCAGCACCATAGGGGTAAACACCGGGGAGCTGTTTTTT; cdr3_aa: CASSTIGVNTGELFF
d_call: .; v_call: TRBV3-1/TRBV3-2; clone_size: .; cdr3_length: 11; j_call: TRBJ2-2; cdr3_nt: TGTGCCTCCAGGGTAGGCGGGGAGCTGTTTTTT; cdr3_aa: CASRVGGELFF
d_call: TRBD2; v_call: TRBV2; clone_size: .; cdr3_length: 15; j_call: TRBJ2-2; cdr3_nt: TGTGCCAGCACCCCTTCGAGCGGGAAGGCCGGGGAGCTGTTTTTT; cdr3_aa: CASTPSSGKAGELFF
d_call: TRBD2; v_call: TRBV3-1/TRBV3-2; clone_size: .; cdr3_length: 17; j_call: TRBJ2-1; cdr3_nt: TGTGCCAGCAGCCAAGCCCAGCGGGGGCGAATCTACAATGAGCAGTTCTTC; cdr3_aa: CASSQAQRGRIYNEQFF
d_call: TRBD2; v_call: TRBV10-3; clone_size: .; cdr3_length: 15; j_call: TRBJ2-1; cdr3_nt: TGTGCCATCAGTATGACTAGCGGGAGTGTCAATGAGCAGTTCTTC; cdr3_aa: CAISMTSGSVNEQFF
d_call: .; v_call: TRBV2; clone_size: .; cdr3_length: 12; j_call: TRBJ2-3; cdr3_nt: TGTGCCAGCAGTGAGAGGGTTGATACGCAGTATTTT; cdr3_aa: CASSERVDTQYF
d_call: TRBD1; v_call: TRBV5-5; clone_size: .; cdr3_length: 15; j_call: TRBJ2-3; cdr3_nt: TGTGCCAGCAGCTTGCGGGACAGCAGCACAGATACGCAGTATTTT; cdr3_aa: CASSLRDSSTDTQYF
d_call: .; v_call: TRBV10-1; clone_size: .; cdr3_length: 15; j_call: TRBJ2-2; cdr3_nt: TGCGCCAGCAGTCCCCAAGAGGGTTCGGGCGGGGAGCTGTTTTTT; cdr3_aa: CASSPQEGSGGELFF
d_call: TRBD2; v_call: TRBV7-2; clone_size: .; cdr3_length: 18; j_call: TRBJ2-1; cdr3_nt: TGTGCCAGCAGCTTAGTGGCTAGCGGGGGGGCTTCCTACAATGAGCAGTTCTTC; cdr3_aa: CASSLVASGGASYNEQFF
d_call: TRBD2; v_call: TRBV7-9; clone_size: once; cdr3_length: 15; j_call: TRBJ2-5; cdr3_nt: TGTGCCAGCAGTTTAACTAGCGGGGGGGAAGAGACCCAGTACTTC; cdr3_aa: CASSLTSGGEETQYF
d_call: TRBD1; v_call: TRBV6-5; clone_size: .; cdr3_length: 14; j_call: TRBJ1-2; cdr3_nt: TGTGCCAGCAGTAGGGGACAGTTTGCATATGGCTACACCTTC; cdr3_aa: CASSRGQFAYGYTF
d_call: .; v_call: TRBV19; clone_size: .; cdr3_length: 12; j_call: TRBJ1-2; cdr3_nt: TGTGCCAGTAGTATCAGGGGAGATGGCTACACCTTC; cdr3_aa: CASSIRGDGYTF
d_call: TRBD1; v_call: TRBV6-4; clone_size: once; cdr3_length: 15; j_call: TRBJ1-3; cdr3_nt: TGTGCCAGATGGACAGGTCCGGTTGCTGGAAACACCATATATTTT; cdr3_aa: CARWTGPVAGNTIYF
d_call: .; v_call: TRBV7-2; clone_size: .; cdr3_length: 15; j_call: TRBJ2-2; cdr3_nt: TGTGCCAGCAGCTTAGTTTTGTCGAGTTCCGGGGAGCTGTTTTTT; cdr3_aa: CASSLVLSSSGELFF
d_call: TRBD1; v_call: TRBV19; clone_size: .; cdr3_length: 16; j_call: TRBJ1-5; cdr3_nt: TGTGCCAGTAGTATTACAGGGGGCTTGGGAGATCAGCCCCAGCATTTT; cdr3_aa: CASSITGGLGDQPQHF
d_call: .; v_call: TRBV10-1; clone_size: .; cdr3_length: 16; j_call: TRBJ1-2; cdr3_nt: TGCGCCAGCAGTGCCCCCGACGGAGGGGCATGCTATGGCTACACCTTC; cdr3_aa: CASSAPDGGACYGYTF
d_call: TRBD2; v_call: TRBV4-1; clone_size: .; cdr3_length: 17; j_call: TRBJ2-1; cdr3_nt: TGCGCCAGCAGCCAAGATCTTTCCAGCGGGAGTATCAATGAGCAGTTCTTC; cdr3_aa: CASSQDLSSGSINEQFF
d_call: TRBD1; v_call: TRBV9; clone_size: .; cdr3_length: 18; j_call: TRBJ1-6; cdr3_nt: TGTGCCAGCAGCGTAGGGGGGGGACAGGGAGGATATAATTCACCCCTCCACTTT; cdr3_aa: CASSVGGGQGGYNSPLHF
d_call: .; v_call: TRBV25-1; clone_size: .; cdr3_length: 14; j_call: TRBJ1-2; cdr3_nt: TGTGCCAGCATCGCTAGCGGGGACTTCTATGGCTACACCTTC; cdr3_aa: CASIASGDFYGYTF
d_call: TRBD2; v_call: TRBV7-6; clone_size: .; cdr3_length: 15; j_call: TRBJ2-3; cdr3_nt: TGTGCCAGCAGCACGACTAGCGGGGGGGCAGATACGCAGTATTTT; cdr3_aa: CASSTTSGGADTQYF
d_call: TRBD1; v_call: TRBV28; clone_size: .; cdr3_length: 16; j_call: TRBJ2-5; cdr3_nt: TGTGCCAGCAGTTCTATATGGACAGGGGGCATGAAGACCCAGTACTTC; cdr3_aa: CASSSIWTGGMKTQYF
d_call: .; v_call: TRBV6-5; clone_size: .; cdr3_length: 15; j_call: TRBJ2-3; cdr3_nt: TGTGCCAGCATCCGATCTAGCGCCCGCACAGATACGCAGTATTTT; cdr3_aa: CASIRSSARTDTQYF
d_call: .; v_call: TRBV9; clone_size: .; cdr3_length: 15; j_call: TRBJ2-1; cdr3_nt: TGTGCCAGCAGCGTGGGGCGGGGCTCCTACAATGAGCAGTTCTTC; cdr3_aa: CASSVGRGSYNEQFF
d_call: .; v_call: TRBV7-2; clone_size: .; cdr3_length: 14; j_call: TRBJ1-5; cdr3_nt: TGTGCCAGCAGCCGGGGGGGTAGCGGTCAGCCCCAGCATTTT; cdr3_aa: CASSRGGSGQPQHF
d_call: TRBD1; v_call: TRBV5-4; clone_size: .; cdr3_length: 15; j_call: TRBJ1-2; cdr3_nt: TGTGCCAGCAGCTTTCCCGGGACAGGACCCTATGGCTACACCTTC; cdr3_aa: CASSFPGTGPYGYTF
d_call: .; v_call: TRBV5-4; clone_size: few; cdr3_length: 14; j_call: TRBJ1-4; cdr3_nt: TGTGCCAGCAGCTCACAAAACAGAAATGAAAAACTGTTTTTT; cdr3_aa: CASSSQNRNEKLFF
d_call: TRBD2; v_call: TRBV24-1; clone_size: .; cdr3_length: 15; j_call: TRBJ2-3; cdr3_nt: TGTGCCACCAGTGGGCGGGGGAGAAGCACAGATACGCAGTATTTT; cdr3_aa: CATSGRGRSTDTQYF
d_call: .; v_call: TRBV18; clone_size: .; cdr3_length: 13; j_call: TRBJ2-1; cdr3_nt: TGTGCCAGCTCACCATTCCAGAACAATGAGCAGTTCTTC; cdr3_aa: CASSPFQNNEQFF
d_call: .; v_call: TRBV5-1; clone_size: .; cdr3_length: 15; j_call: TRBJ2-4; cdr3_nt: TGCGCCAGCAGCTTGGGACTTGTCCTAGGGGACATTCAGTACTTC; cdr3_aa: CASSLGLVLGDIQYF
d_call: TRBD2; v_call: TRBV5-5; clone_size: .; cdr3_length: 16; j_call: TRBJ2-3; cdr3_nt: TGTGCCAGCAGGTCTCTGAGCGGGAGCGAGTTAGATACGCAGTATTTT; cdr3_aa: CASRSLSGSELDTQYF
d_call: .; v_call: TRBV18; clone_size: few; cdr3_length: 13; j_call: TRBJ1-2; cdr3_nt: TGTGCCAGCTCAGATAGCGGGGGATATGGCTACACCTTC; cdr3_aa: CASSDSGGYGYTF
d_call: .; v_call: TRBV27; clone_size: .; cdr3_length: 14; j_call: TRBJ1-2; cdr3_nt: TGTGCCAGCAGTACAACCTCCGGGACTGGCGGATACACCTTC; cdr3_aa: CASSTTSGTGGYTF
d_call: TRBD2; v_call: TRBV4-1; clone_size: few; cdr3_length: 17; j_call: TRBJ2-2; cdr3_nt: TGCGCCAGCAGCCAAGACCTCGCCAGCGGGAGGTCCGGGGAGCTGTTTTTT; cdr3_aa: CASSQDLASGRSGELFF